Sequencing of this TCR beta chain was carried out in a study of human T cells and chemical hapten exposure. Study at large: Per-sample TCR yield variation was attributed mainly to small pooled library volume differences. Study-wide results and limits: Among expanded TCRs, significantly more large CDR3 similarity clusters formed than among controls. Donor immune responses may differ from healthy people's, since all donors had alopecia.

The table lists this clonotype with a few counts. Its matching antigen is unknown. In TCRdb, the RACE reads were re-called with MiXCR into one record per CDR3 protein. The table shows 70,000 to 100,000 distinct CDR3 sequences, with approximately 8% occurring only once. Specified time point: patch test 1, 2 weeks after DPC sensitization. Treatment meaning: therapeutic diphenylcyclopropenone sensitization with weekly scalp DPC. Extraction of total RNA was performed on unfractionated whole blood. Germline CDR1 reads SGHTA; CDR2 reads FQGNSA. This CDR3 comprises 14 residues. After removal of 5 bases from V and 9 bases from J, the junction contained 2 bases not matched to a gene.

This chain joins TRBV7-2 and TRBJ2-1; TRBD2 agrees at 15 bases. Material: whole blood, obtained in connection with sensitization to the hapten diphenylcyclopropenone (DPC). The TCR was taken from a woman between 25 and 40 years old with alopecia areata. Some clones in this sample may be carry-over from other donors' samples. The CDR3 DNA sequence: TGTGCCAGCAGCATGGGACTAGCGGGGGGTGAGCAGTTCTTC. Its translation: CASSMGLAGGEQFF.